The rows below give T cell receptor beta chains drawn from one sample of a study of T cell responses to AZD1222 COVID-19 vaccine. Some clones are missing from TCRdb's copy, which holds only in-frame ones; the method was immunoSEQ multiplex PCR. The sample lists about 150,000 clones, around 90% seen once, with less than 3.5% in the top ten. The sample in question was peripheral blood, obtained on day 0 of MenACWY control vaccination. These receptors were obtained from an adult in good health. Each CDR3 is given with its conserved first and last residue. The D gene is left open where the match is weak. Only part of the rows carry a size: once, few, many, or a class if the clone is expanded.

length	V	size	D	J	DNA	CDR3
13	TRBV18	once	-	TRBJ1-5	TGTGCCAGCTCACCGGATCAAGGCCAGCCCCAGCATTTT	CASSPDQGQPQHF
13	TRBV27	-	-	TRBJ2-7	TGTGCCAGCAGTCCATACGGCCAATACGAGCAGTACTTC	CASSPYGQYEQYF
11	TRBV6-5	-	-	TRBJ2-5	TGTGCCAGCAGTTACTCGGAGACCCAGTACTTC	CASSYSETQYF
14	TRBV7-3	-	TRBD1	TRBJ1-2	TGTGCCAGCAGCTTCCAGGGGGGAGATTATGGCTACACCTTC	CASSFQGGDYGYTF
16	TRBV27	once	-	TRBJ2-3	TGTGCCAGCAGTTTGCCCCGAGGGGGGGCCACAGATACGCAGTATTTT	CASSLPRGGATDTQYF
16	TRBV27	few	TRBD1	TRBJ2-3	TGTGCCAGCAGTTTATCCACAGGGGTCGGCACAGATACGCAGTATTTT	CASSLSTGVGTDTQYF
15	TRBV19	-	TRBD2	TRBJ2-7	TGTGCCAGTAGTATGGGGGGACTAGCGGGAGACAAGCAGTACTTC	CASSMGGLAGDKQYF
11	TRBV3-1/TRBV3-2	-	-	TRBJ2-1	TGTGCCAGCAGCGCTTACAATGAGCAGTTCTTC	CASSAYNEQFF
14	TRBV6-5	-	-	TRBJ2-1	TGTGCCAGCAGGAAGGACAGCTTCTACAATGAGCAGTTCTTC	CASRKDSFYNEQFF
13	TRBV5-1	-	-	TRBJ1-6	TGCGCCAGCAGGGGCGCGGAGGATTCACCCCTCCACTTT	CASRGAEDSPLHF
14	TRBV4-1	-	-	TRBJ2-7	TGCGCCAGCAGCCACCGACCCTCCGGTCACGAGCAGTACTTC	CASSHRPSGHEQYF
14	TRBV3-1/TRBV3-2	-	-	TRBJ2-5	TGTGCCAGCAGCCTAAGACTACCGCAAGAGACCCAGTACTTC	CASSLRLPQETQYF
15	TRBV7-3	-	-	TRBJ1-1	TGTGCCAGCAGCTTATTACCTCCAGGGATGGCTGAAGCTTTCTTT	CASSLLPPGMAEAFF
15	TRBV18	-	TRBD1	TRBJ1-1	TGTGCCAGCTCACAACGGACAGGGGTGAACACTGAAGCTTTCTTT	CASSQRTGVNTEAFF
13	TRBV5-4	-	-	TRBJ1-2	TGTGCCAGCAGCTTGAACAGGGTATATGGCTACACCTTC	CASSLNRVYGYTF
15	TRBV2	-	-	TRBJ2-5	TGTGCCAGCAGTGAAGCGGGGGTGGTCCGAGAGACCCAGTACTTC	CASSEAGVVRETQYF
13	TRBV28	-	-	TRBJ2-7	TGTGCCAGCAGTTCTCTCAGATGGTACGAGCAGTACTTC	CASSSLRWYEQYF